This T cell receptor beta chain was identified in a study of blood T cell repertoires in COVID-19. Study details: Italy, Spain and the United States were the sources of the convalescent and acute COVID-19 samples. The analysed material was cDNA or gDNA that came from T cells, B-cell-depleted T cells, or PBMCs.

CDR3 length: 13 residues. Germline V lookup: CDR1 SGHNT, CDR2 YENEEA. V lost 2 bases and J 7 bases, leaving 8 bases between the germline ends. In the original analysis: Researchers report that nucleated cell counts were estimated from reference gene primer amplification. The protocol was immunoSEQ multiplex PCR, while the TCRdb copy is restricted to in-frame clones and leaves out a portion. V, J and clone size are those of that table, while D and trimming were read from the DNA. The data show 200,000 to 250,000 clones, about 85% seen once. Sequenced input: peripheral blood. The clonotype comes from a man aged 30 to 45 with active or convalescent COVID-19. The J gene is TRBJ2-2, the V gene TRBV11-3; D not certain. The CDR3 DNA sequence: TGTGCCAGCAGCTTATTCCCCGGCGGGGAGCTGTTTTTT. Its translation is CASSLFPGGELFF.